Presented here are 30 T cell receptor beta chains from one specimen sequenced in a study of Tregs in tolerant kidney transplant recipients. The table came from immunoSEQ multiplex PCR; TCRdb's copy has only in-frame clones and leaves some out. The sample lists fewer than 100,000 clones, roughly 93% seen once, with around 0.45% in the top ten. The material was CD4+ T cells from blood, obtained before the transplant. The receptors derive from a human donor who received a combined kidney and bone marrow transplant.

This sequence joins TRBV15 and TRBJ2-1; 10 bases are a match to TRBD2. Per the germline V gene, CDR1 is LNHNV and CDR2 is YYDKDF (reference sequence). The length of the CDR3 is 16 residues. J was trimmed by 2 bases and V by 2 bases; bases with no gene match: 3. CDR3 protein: CATSRTTSGTYNEQFF. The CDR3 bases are TGTGCCACCAGCAGAACCACTAGCGGGACCTACAATGAGCAGTTCTTC.

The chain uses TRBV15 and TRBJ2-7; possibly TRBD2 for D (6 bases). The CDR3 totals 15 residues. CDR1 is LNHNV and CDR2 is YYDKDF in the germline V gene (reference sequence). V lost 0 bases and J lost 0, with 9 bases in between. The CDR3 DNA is TGTGCCACCAGCAGAGATCCCGGGAGCTCCTACGAGCAGTACTTC. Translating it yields CATSRDPGSSYEQYF.

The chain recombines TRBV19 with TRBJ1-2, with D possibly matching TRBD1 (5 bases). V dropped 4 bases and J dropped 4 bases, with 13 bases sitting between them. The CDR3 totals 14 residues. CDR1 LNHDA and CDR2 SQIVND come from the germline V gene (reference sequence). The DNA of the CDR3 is TGTGCCAGTAGTACCGGTCGGGGGTCCTATGGCTACACCTTC. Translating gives CASSTGRGSYGYTF.

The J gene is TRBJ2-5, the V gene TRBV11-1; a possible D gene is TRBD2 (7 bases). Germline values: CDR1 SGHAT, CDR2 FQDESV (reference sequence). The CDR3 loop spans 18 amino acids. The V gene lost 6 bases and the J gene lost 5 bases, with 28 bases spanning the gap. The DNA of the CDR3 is TGTGCCAGCAGTCGCACTAGCGCATTAGGACGGGGGCTGGAGACCCAGTACTTC. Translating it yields CASSRTSALGRGLETQYF.

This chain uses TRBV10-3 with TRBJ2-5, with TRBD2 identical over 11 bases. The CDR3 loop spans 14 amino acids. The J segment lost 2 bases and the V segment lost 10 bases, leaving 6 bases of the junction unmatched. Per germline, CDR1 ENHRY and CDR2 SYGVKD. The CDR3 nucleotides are TGTGCCACCGGGACTAGCGGTAATCAAGAGACCCAGTACTTC. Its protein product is CATGTSGNQETQYF.

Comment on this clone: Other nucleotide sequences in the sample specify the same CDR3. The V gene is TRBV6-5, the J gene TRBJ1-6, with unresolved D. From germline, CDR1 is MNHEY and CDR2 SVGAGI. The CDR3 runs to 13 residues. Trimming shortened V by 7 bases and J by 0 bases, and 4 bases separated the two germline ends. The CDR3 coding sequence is TGTGCCAGCATGAGCTCCTATAATTCACCCCTCCACTTT. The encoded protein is CASMSSYNSPLHF.

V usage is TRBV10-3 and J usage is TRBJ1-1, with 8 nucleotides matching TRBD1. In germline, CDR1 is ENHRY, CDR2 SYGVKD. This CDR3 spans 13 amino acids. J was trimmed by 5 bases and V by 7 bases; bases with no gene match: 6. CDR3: CAIKARGHTEAFF. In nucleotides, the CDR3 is TGTGCCATCAAAGCCAGGGGGCATACTGAAGCTTTCTTT.

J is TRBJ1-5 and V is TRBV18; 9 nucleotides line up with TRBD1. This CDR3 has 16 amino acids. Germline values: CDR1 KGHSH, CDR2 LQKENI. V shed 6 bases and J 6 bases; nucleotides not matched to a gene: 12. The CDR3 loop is CASSPGTGLTGQPQHF. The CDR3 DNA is TGTGCCAGCTCCCCAGGGACAGGGCTCACGGGTCAGCCCCAGCATTTT.

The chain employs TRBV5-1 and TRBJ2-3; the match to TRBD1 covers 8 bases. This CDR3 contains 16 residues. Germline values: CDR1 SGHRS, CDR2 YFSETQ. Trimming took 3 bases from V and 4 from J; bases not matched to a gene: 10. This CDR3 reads CASSSDRGRRADTQYF. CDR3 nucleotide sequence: TGCGCCAGCAGCTCAGACAGGGGAAGAAGGGCAGATACGCAGTATTTT.

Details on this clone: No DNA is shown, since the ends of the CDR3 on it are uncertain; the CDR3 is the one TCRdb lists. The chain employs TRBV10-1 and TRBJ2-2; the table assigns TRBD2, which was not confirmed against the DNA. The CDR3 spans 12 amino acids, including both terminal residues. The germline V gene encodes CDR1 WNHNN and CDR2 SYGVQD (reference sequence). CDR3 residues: CASSSSAGELFF.

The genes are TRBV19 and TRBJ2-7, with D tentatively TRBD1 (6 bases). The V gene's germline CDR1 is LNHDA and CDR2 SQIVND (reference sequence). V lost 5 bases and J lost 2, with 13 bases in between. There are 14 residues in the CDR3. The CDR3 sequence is CASSSQGSTYEQYF. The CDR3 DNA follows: TGTGCCAGTAGTTCACAGGGTAGTACCTACGAGCAGTACTTC.

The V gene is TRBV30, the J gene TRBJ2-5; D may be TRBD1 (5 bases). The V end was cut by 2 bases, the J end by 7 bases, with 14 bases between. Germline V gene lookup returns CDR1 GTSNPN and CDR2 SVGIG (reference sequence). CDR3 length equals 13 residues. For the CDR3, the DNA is TGTGCCTGGAGTTGGGGCCCAGACGGGACCCAGTACTTC. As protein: CAWSWGPDGTQYF.

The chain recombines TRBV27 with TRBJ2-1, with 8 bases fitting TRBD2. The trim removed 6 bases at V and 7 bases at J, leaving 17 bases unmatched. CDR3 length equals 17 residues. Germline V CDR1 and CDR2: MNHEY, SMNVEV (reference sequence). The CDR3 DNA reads TGTGCCAGCAGGACCGTAGCGGGAAAACGGGGAAAGAATGAGCAGTTCTTC. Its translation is CASRTVAGKRGKNEQFF.

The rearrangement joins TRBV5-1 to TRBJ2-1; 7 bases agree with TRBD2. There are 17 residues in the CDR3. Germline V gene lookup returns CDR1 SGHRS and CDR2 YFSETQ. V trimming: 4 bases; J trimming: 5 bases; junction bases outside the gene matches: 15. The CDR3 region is CASSLRFLGGGDNEQFF. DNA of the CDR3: TGCGCCAGCAGCCTGAGGTTTTTAGGTGGGGGGGACAATGAGCAGTTCTTC.

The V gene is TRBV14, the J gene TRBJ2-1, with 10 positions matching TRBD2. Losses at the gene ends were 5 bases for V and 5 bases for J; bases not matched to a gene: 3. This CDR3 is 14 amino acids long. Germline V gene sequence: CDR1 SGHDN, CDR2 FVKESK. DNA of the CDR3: TGTGCCAGCAGCGCGGGACTAGCGAACAATGAGCAGTTCTTC. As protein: CASSAGLANNEQFF.

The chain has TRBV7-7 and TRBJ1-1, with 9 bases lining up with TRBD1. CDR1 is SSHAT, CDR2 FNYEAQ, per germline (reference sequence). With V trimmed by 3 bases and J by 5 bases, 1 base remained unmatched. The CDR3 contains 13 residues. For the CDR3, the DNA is TGTGCCAGCAGCTTGGACAGGGGAACTGAAGCTTTCTTT. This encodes CASSLDRGTEAFF.

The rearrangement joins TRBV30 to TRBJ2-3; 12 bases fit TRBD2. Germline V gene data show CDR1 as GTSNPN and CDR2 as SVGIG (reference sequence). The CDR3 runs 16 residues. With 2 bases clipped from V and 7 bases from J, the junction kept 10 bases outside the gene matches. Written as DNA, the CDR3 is TGTGCCTGGAGTTACCGGGGACTAGCGGGCCAGTATACGCAGTATTTT. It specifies CAWSYRGLAGQYTQYF.

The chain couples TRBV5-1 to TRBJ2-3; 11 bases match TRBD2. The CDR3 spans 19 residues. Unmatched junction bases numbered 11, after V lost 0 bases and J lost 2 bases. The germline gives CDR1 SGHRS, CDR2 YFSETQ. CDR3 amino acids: CASSLATLAGATNTDTQYF. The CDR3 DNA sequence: TGCGCCAGCAGCTTGGCCACACTAGCGGGGGCCACAAACACAGATACGCAGTATTTT.

The CDR3 region has the DNA TGTGCCAGTAGTGACATTCGTGGCAGGGCTGCTTTCTTT. Translated: CASSDIRGRAAFF. The V call is TRBV19, the J call TRBJ1-1; weak D call: TRBD1 (5 bases). V shed 5 bases and J shed 11 bases, with 18 bases lying between them. Germline loops: CDR1 LNHDA, CDR2 SQIVND (reference sequence). The CDR3 loop spans 13 amino acids.

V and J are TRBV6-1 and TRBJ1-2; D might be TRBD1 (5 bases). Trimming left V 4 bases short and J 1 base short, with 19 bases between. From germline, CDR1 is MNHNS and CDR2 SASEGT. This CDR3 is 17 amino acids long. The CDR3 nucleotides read TGTGCCAGCAGTGCGATTGTAGGGGAAGAAATTAACTATGGCTACACCTTC. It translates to CASSAIVGEEINYGYTF.

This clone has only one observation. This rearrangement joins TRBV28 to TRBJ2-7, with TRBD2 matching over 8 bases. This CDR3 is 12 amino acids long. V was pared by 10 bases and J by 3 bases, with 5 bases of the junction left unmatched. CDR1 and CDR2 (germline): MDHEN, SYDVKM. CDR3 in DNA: TGTGCCACCTTCGGGAGGGGCTACGAGCAGTACTTC. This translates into CATFGRGYEQYF.

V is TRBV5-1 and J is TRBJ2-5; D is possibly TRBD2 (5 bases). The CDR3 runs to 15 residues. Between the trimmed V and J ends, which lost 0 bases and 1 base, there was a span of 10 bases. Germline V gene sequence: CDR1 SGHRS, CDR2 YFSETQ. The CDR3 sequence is CASSLGGRRQETQYF. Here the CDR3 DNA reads TGCGCCAGCAGCTTGGGCGGGCGACGCCAAGAGACCCAGTACTTC.

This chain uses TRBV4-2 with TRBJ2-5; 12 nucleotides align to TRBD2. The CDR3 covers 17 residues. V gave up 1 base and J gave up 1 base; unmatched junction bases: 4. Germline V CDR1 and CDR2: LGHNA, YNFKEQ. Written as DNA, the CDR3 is TGTGCCAGCAGCCAAGGGACTAGCGGGGTACTCCAAGAGACCCAGTACTTC. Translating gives CASSQGTSGVLQETQYF.

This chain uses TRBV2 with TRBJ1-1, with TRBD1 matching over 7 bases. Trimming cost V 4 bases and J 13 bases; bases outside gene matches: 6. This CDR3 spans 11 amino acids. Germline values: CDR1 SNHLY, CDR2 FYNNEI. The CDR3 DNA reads TGTGCCAGCAGTGGTTGGTCAGGGGGTTTCTTT. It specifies CASSGWSGGFF.

In DNA form, the CDR3 reads TGTGCCAGCAGTCCAGACAGCCCCGGGGAGCTGTTTTTT. This translates into CASSPDSPGELFF. This chain connects TRBV6-6 to TRBJ2-2, with D perhaps TRBD1 (5 bases). The V gene lost 5 bases and the J gene lost 6 bases, with 10 bases spanning the gap. This CDR3 has 13 residues. Per germline, CDR1 MNHNY and CDR2 SVGAGI (reference sequence).

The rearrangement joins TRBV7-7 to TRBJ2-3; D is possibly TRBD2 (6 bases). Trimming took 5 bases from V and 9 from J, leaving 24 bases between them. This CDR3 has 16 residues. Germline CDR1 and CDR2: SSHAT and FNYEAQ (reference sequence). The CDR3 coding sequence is TGTGCCAGCAGCCCCTCGGCGGAAGGGAGGCGGGGCACGCAGTATTTT. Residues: CASSPSAEGRRGTQYF.

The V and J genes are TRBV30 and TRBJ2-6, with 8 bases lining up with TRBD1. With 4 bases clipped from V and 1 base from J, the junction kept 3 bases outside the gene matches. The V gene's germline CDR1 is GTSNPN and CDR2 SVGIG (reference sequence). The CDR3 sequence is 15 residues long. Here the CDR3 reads CAWNRGESGANVLTF. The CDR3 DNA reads TGTGCCTGGAACAGGGGGGAGTCTGGGGCCAACGTCCTGACTTTC.

CDR3 residues: CASSLDPGIYGYTF. CDR3 sequence (DNA): TGCGCCAGCAGCTTGGATCCGGGGATATATGGCTACACCTTC. V is TRBV5-1 and J is TRBJ1-2; D gene ambiguous. V lost 0 bases and J lost 5, with 11 bases in between. The CDR3 is 14 residues long. CDR1 is SGHRS and CDR2 is YFSETQ in the germline V gene.

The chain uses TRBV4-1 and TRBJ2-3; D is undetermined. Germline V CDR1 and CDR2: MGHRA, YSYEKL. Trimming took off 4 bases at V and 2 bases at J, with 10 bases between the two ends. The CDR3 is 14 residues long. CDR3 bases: TGCGCCAGCAGCCTAGTGGTTCTCACAGATACGCAGTATTTT. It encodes CASSLVVLTDTQYF.

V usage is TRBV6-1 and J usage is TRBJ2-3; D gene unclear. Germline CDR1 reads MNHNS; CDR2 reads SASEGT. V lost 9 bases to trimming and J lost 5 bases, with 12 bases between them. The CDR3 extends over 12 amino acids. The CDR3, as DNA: TGTGCCAGTTCCCCCAGTAAAGATACGCAGTATTTT. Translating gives CASSPSKDTQYF.